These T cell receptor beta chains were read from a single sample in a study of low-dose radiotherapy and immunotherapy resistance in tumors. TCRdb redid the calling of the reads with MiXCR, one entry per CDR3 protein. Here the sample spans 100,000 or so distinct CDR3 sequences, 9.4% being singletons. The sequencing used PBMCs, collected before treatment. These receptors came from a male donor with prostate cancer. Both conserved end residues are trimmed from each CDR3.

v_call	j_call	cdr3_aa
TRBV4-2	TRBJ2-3	ASSSSAGATDTQY
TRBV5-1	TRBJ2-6	ASSVNDGANVLT
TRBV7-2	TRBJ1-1	ASSLVSSTEAF
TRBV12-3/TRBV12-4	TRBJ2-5	ASSSPLLVQETQY
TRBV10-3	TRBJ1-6	AISEAGGGSPLH
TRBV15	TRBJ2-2	ATSMSTGELF
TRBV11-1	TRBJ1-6	ASSASLGQGNSPLH
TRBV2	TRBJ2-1	ASSAPGLAGYNEQF
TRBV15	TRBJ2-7	ATSMYISSYEQY
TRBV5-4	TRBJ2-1	ASSFQGNEQF
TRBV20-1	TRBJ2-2	SAMGGTRTGELF
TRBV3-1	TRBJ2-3	ASSQDASGSTDTQY
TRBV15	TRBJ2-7	ATSRVLGAGESEQY
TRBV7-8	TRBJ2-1	ASGPRLTNEQF
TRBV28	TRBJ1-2	ASRGAGLGYT
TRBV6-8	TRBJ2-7	ASSLDRGAYEQY
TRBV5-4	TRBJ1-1	ASSPSPQGTEAF
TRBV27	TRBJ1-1	ASSFSAGNTEAF
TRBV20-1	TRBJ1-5	SARVGVGQPQH
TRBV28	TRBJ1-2	ASSLLESTGGRGYT
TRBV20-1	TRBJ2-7	SATGTSENEQY
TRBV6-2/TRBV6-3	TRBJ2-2	ASSYSMASGRSGGELF
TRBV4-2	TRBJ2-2	ASSQVDLTGELF
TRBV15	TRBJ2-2	ATSREGTAQGGELF
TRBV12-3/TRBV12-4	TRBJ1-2	ASSGIPYGYT
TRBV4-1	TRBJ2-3	ASAPRTGDTQY
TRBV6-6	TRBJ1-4	ASMKRQNRNEKLF
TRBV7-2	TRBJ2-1	ASSLSGRGPYNEQF
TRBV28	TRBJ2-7	ASSPGVTSGRAFSYEQY
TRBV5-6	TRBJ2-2	ASSSAGDTGELF
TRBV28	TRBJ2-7	ASRTQGASYEQY
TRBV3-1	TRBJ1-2	ASSQRSRDGYT
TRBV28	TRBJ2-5	ASSNRGQETQY